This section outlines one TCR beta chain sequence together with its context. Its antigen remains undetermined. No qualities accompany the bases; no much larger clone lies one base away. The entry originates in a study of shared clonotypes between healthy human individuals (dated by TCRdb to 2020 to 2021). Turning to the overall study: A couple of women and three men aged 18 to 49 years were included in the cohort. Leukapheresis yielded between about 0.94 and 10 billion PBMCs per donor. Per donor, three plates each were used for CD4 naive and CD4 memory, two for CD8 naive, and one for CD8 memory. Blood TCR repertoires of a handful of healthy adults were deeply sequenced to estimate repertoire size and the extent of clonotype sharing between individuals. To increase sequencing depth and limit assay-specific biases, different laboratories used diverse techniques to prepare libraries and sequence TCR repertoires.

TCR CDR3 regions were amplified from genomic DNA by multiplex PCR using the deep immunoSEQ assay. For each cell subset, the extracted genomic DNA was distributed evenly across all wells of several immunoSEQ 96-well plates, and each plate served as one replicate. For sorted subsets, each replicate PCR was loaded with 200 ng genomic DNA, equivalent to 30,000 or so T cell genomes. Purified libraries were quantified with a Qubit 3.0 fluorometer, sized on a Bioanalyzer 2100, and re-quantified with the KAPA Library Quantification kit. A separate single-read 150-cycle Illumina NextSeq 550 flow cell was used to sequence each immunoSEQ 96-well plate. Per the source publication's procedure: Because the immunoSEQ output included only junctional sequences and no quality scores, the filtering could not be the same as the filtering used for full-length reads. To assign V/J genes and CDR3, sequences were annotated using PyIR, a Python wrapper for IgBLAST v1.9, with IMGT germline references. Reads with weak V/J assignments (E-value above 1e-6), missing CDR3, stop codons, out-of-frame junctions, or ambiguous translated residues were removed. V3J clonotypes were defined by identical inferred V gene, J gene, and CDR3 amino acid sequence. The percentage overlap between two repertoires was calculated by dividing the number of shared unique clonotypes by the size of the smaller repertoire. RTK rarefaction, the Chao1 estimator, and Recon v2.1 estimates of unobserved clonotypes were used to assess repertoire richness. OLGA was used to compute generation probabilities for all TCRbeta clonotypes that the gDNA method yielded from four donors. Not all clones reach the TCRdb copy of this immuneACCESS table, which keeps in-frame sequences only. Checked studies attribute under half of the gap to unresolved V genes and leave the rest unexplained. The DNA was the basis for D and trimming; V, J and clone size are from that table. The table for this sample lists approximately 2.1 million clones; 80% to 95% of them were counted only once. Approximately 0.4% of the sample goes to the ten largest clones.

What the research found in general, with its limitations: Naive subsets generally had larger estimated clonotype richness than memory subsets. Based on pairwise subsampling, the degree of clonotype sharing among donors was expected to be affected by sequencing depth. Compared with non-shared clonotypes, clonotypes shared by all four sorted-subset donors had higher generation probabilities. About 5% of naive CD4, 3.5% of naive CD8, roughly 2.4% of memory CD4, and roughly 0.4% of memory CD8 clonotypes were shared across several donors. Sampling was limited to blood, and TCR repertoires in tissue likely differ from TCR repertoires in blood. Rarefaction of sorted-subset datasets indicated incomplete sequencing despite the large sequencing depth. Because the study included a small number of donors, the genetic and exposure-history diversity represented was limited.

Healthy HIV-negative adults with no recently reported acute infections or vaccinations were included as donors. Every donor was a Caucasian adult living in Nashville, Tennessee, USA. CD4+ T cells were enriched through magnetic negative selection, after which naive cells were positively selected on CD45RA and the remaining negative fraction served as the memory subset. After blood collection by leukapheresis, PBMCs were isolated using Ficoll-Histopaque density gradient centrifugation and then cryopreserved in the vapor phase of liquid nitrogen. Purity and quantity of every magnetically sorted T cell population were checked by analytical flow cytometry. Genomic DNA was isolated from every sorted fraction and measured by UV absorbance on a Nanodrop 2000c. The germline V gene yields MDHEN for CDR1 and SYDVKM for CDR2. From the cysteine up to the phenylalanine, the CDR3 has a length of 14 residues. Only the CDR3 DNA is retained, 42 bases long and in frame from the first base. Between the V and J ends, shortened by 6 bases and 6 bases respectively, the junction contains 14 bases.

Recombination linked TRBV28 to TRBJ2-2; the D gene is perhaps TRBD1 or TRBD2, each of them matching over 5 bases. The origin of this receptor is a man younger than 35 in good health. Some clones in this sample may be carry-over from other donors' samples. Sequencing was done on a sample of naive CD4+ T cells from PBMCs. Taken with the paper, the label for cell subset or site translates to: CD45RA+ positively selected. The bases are TGTGCCAGCAGCTCCGGGACCTACCCCGGGGAGCTGTTTTTT. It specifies CASSSGTYPGELFF.